Listed here are 14 T cell receptor beta chains from one sample, sequenced in a study of blood T cell repertoires in COVID-19. The assay was immunoSEQ multiplex PCR, and TCRdb's table has in-frame clones only and misses some. The sample has around 150,000 clones; about 88% are singletons. The source material was PBMCs or T cells enriched from blood (not recorded which). Source of these receptors: a man aged 50 or older who had recovered from COVID-19.

The gene calls are TRBV7-9 and TRBJ1-2; D is unclear. Per germline, CDR1 SEHNR and CDR2 FQNEAQ (reference sequence). This CDR3 contains 14 residues. The V end was cut by 1 base, the J end by 4 bases, with 10 bases between. The CDR3 DNA reads TGTGCCAGCAGCTTAGGAGGGTTGGCCTATGGCTACACCTTC. Its protein is CASSLGGLAYGYTF.

This sequence joins TRBV18 and TRBJ1-5, with TRBD1 matching over 7 bases. CDR1 KGHSH and CDR2 LQKENI come from the germline V gene. The CDR3 spans 17 residues. The J segment lost 0 bases and the V segment lost 3 bases, leaving 8 bases of the junction unmatched. CDR3 DNA sequence: TGTGCCAGCTCACCTAGACAGGGTGGCCTTAGCAATCAGCCCCAGCATTTT. It yields the protein CASSPRQGGLSNQPQHF.

This clone was seen just once. J is TRBJ2-7 and V is TRBV5-1, with 7 bases identical to TRBD1. Germline V lookup: CDR1 SGHRS, CDR2 YFSETQ. This CDR3 is 16 amino acids long. V lost 3 bases, J lost 3 bases, and 12 bases stayed unmatched. This chain's CDR3 is CASSSANTGQFYEQYF. Written as DNA, the CDR3 is TGCGCCAGCAGCTCGGCCAACACGGGACAGTTCTACGAGCAGTACTTC.

V is TRBV5-6 and J is TRBJ1-2; possible D gene TRBD1, 5 bases. CDR1 is SGHDT and CDR2 is YYEEEE in the germline V gene. The CDR3 has 14 residues. V was shortened by 4 bases and J by 2 bases, with 12 bases between the two germline ends. The CDR3 loop reads CASSPTGINYGYTF. The CDR3 DNA reads TGTGCCAGCAGCCCAACAGGAATAAACTATGGCTACACCTTC.

The rearrangement links TRBV4-3 to TRBJ2-3; 16 positions agree with TRBD2. Looked up from germline, CDR1 is LGHNA and CDR2 is YSLEER. The CDR3 extends over 18 amino acids. J gave up 8 bases and V 2 bases, and 10 bases lay outside the gene matches. CDR3 region: CASSQSAGTSGGVGTQYF. CDR3 nucleotides: TGCGCCAGCAGCCAATCAGCCGGGACTAGCGGGGGGGTAGGTACGCAGTATTTT.

The rearrangement links TRBV19 to TRBJ1-5; the D gene is possibly TRBD1 (6 bases). The V gene's germline CDR1 is LNHDA and CDR2 SQIVND (reference sequence). V was trimmed by 5 bases and J by 3 bases, leaving 14 bases between them. The CDR3 extends over 15 amino acids. Here the CDR3 DNA reads TGTGCCAGTAGTTACTGGACAGTGAACAATCAGCCCCAGCATTTT. Its protein is CASSYWTVNNQPQHF.

The chain employs TRBV21-1 and TRBJ2-2; TRBD1, the D gene given by the table, was not confirmed from the DNA. TRBV21-1 is reported as a pseudogene. The CDR3 runs 14 residues. The chain's CDR3 is CAIQGVLNTGELFF. DNA of the CDR3: TGTGCCATACAGGGGGTCCTGAACACCGGGGAGCTGTTTTTT.

This sequence joins TRBV7-8 and TRBJ2-7, with D tentatively TRBD1 (5 bases). The CDR3 contains 16 residues. Germline values: CDR1 SGHVS, CDR2 FQNEAQ. Trimming took 4 bases from V and 0 from J, leaving 16 bases between them. Here the CDR3 reads CASSSRTPLLSYEQYF. For the CDR3, the DNA is TGTGCCAGCAGCTCCAGGACACCTCTGCTCTCCTACGAGCAGTACTTC. Filled out from reference TRBV7-8 and TRBJ2-7, the complete variable domain reads GAGVSQSPRYKVAKRGQDVALRCDPISGHVSLFWYQQALGQGPEFLTYFQNEAQLDKSGLPSDRFFAERPEGSVSTLKIQRTQQEDSAVYLCASSSRTPLLSYEQYFGPGTRLTVT.

The chain carries TRBV4-1 and TRBJ2-1; D is perhaps TRBD2 (5 bases). With 5 bases removed from V and 8 bases from J, the gap between germline ends came to 16 bases. In germline, CDR1 is MGHRA, CDR2 YSYEKL. The CDR3 has 14 amino acids. Here the CDR3 DNA reads TGCGCCAGCAGCACCCTGCGAGCGGACGATGAGCAGTTCTTC. Its translation is CASSTLRADDEQFF.

This clone showed up just once. The chain recombines TRBV19 with TRBJ2-7; 13 nucleotides agree with TRBD2. Looked up from germline, CDR1 is LNHDA and CDR2 is SQIVND (reference sequence). There are 15 residues in the CDR3. V gave up 6 bases and J gave up 2 bases; unmatched junction bases: 4. DNA for the CDR3: TGTGCCAGTAGGCCGACTAGCGGGGGGACCTACGAGCAGTACTTC. This encodes CASRPTSGGTYEQYF.

The chain links TRBV18 to TRBJ1-1; D unresolved. From germline, CDR1 is KGHSH and CDR2 LQKENI. The CDR3 extends over 12 amino acids. V dropped 3 bases and J dropped 3 bases, with 5 bases sitting between them. CDR3 region: CASSPRDTEAFF. In nucleotides, the CDR3 is TGTGCCAGCTCACCGCGGGACACTGAAGCTTTCTTT.

The gene calls are TRBV28 and TRBJ2-3; 8 positions match TRBD2. Per the germline V gene, CDR1 is MDHEN and CDR2 is SYDVKM. The CDR3 runs to 14 residues. V lost 3 bases to trimming and J lost 5 bases; unmatched junction nucleotides: 4. The CDR3, as DNA: TGTGCCAGCAGTTTCGGGGGGGCCGTAGATACGCAGTATTTT. Translation: CASSFGGAVDTQYF.

This chain links TRBV5-1 with TRBJ1-2; 7 bases map to TRBD1. The ends lost 3 bases at V and 2 bases at J; junction bases unmatched: 1. The CDR3 is 13 residues long. CDR1 SGHRS and CDR2 YFSETQ come from the germline V gene. In nucleotides, the CDR3 is TGCGCCAGCAGCTCGACAGGGAACTATGGCTACACCTTC. Its translation: CASSSTGNYGYTF.

V and J are TRBV30 and TRBJ1-2; the D gene is possibly TRBD1 (5 bases). Germline loops: CDR1 GTSNPN, CDR2 SVGIG (reference sequence). The CDR3 is made up of 18 amino acids. With 0 bases removed from V and 4 bases from J, the gap between germline ends came to 24 bases. The CDR3, as DNA: TGTGCCTGGAGTGTAAACCACCAGGGCGGGAAATGGGGCTATGGCTACACCTTC. Its protein is CAWSVNHQGGKWGYGYTF.